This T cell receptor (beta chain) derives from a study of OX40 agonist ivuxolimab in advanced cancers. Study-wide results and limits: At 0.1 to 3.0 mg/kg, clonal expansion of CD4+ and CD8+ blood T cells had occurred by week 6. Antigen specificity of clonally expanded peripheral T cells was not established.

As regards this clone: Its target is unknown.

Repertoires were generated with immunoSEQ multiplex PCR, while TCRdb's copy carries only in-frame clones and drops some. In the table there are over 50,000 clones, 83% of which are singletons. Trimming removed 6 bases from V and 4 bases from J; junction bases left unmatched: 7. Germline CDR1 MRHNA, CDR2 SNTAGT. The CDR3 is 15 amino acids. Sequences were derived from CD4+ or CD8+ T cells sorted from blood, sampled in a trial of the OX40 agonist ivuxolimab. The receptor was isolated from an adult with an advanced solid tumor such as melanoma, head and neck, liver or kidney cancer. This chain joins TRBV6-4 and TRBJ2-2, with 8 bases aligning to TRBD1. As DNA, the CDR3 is TGTGCCAGCAGACAGGACAGGGCGACCACCGGGGAGCTGTTTTTT. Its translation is CASRQDRATTGELFF.